The text below deals with one TCR beta chain. Its antigen is currently unknown. The CDR3 loop spans 13 amino acids. CDR1 and CDR2 from the germline V gene are MDHEN and SYDVKM. Between the trimmed V and J ends, which lost 4 bases and 6 bases, there was a span of 13 bases. Primers included in the PCR were 60 Vbeta and 13 Jbeta primers. The protocol was immunoSEQ multiplex PCR, while the TCRdb copy is restricted to in-frame clones and leaves out a portion. The sample data list approximately 110,000 clones. This sample stems from a study of cytomegalovirus exposure and HLA in healthy donors. Study-wide background: Around 78 million unique TCR sequences came from HLA-typed donors in an early release. Whole-study results and caveats: Later work found most CMV-associated TCR beta chains apparently HLA-restricted. For most subjects, TCR beta sequences were reported to predict HLA-A and HLA-B alleles with accuracy.

Sequencing was carried out using PBMCs. The TCR originated in a man aged 18 to 30 in good health and CMV-seronegative. This chain uses TRBV28 with TRBJ2-7, with D perhaps matching TRBD1 (6 bases). The CDR3, as DNA: TGTGCCAGCAGTTCAGGGGCTGGCGCCGAGCAGTACTTC. Its translation: CASSSGAGAEQYF. Looking up the rest from reference TRBV28 and TRBJ2-7 gives the full variable domain: DVKVTQSSRYLVKRTGEKVFLECVQDMDHENMFWYRQDPGLGLRLIYFSYDVKMKEKGDIPEGYSVSREKKERFSLILESASTNQTSMYLCASSSGAGAEQYFGPGTRLTVT.